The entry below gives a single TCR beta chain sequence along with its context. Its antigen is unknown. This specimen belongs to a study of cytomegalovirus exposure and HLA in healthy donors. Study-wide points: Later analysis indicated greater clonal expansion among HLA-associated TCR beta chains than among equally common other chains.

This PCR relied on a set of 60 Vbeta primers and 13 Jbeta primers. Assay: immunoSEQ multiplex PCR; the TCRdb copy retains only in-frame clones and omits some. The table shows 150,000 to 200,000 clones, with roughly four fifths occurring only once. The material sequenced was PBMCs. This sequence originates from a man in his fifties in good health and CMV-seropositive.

The CDR3 reads CASSKPHPGQGAYEQYF. The CDR3 nucleotides read TGTGCCAGCAGCAAACCCCATCCGGGACAGGGTGCCTACGAGCAGTACTTC. The genes are TRBV21-1 and TRBJ2-5; TRBD1, as called in the table, went unchecked against the DNA. The DNA end lines up better with TRBJ2-7; the J call may be wrong. TRBV21-1 is tagged as a pseudogene. This CDR3 has 17 amino acids.